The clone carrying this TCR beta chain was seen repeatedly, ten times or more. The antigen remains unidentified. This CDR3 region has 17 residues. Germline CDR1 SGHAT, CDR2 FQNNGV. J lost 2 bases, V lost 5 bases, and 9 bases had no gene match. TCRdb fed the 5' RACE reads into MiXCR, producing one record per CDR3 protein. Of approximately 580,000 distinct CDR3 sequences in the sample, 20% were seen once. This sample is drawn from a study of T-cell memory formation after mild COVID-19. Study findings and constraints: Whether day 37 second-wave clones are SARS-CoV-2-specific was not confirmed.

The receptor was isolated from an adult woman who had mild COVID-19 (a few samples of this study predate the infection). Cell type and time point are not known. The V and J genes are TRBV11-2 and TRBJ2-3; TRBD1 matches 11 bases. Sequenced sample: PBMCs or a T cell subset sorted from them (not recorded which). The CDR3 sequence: CASSRRDRGGHTDTQYF. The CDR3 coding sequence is TGTGCCAGCAGCCGCCGGGACAGGGGGGGACACACAGATACGCAGTATTTT.